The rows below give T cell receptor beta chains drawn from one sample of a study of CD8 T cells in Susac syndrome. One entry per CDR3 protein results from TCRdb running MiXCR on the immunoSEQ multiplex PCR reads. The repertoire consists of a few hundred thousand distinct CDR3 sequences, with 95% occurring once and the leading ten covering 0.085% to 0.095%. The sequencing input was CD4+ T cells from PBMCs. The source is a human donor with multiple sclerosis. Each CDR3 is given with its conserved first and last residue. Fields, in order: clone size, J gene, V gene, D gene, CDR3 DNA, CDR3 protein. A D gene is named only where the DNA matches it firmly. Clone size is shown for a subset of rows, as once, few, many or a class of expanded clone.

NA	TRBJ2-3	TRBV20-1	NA	TGCAGTGCTAAACGGACCACAGATACGCAGTATTTT	CSAKRTTDTQYF
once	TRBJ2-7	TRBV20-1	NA	TGCAGTGCTAGAGTCCCAGGGAACGAGCAGTACTTC	CSARVPGNEQYF
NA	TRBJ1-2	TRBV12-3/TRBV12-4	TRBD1	TGTGCCAGCAGTTTAGGGGACAGGGGGTATGGCTACACCTTC	CASSLGDRGYGYTF
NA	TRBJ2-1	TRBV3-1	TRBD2	TGTGCCAGCAGCCAAGGGGGTAGCGGGAGGGGAGCTGTGAAGTTCTTC	CASSQGGSGRGAVKFF
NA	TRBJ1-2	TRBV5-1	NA	TGCGCCAGCAGCGTGACAGGCTCGGGCTATGGCTACACCTTC	CASSVTGSGYGYTF
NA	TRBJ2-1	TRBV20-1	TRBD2	TGCAGTGCTAGAGAGAGCCCCGGGGGGAATGAGCAGTTCTTC	CSARESPGGNEQFF
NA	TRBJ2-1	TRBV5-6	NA	TGTGCCAGCAGCTTGGTTTATTCGGTGGGGAGCATCAACAATGAGCAGTTCTTC	CASSLVYSVGSINNEQFF
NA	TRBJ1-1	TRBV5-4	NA	TGTGCCAGCAGCGGGGGCACGGGCAGGAAACCTCTTATGAACACTGAAGCTTTCTTT	CASSGGTGRKPLMNTEAFF
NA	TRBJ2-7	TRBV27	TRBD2	TGTGCCAGCAGCCCGCCACGGACTAGCGCAACCTACGAGCAGTACTTC	CASSPPRTSATYEQYF
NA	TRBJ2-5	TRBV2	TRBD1	TGTGCCAGCAGTGAAGGGGGGACAGGGGGCGCGGAGACCCAGTACTTC	CASSEGGTGGAETQYF
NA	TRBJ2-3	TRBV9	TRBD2	TGTGCCAGCAGCGTATCGGGGGGGAGCACAGATACGCAGTATTTT	CASSVSGGSTDTQYF
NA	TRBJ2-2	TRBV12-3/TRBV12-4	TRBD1	TGTGCCAGCAGTCCGGGACAGGGGGACACCGGGGAGCTGTTTTTT	CASSPGQGDTGELFF
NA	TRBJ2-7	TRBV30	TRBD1	TGTGCCTGGAGTGTACAGGGGGCCTACGAGCAGTACTTC	CAWSVQGAYEQYF
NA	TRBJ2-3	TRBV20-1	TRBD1	TGCAGTGCGACCAGGGGGTTCTTCACAGATACGCAGTATTTT	CSATRGFFTDTQYF
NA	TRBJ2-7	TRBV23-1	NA	TGCGCCAGCAGTCAATTTTACAGGGCCCACGAGCAGTACTTC	CASSQFYRAHEQYF
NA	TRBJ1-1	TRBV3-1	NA	TGTGCCAGCAGCCAGGGGAGCACTGAAGCTTTCTTT	CASSQGSTEAFF
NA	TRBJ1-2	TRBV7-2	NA	TGTGCCAGCAGCTTCCCGACAGCACCCTATGGCTACACCTTC	CASSFPTAPYGYTF
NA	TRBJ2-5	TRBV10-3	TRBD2	TGTGCCATCAGGGGAGCGGGAATCCAAGAGACCCAGTACTTC	CAIRGAGIQETQYF
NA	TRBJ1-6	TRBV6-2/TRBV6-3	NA	TGTGCCAGCAGTAACGGTCCACCCCTCCACTTT	CASSNGPPLHF